This section outlines one TCR beta chain sequence together with its context. Its antigen is undetermined. This specimen belongs to a study of T cells in tumors after PD-1 blockade. Study context: Treatment was either pembrolizumab 200 mg every 3 weeks or cemiplimab 350 mg every 2 weeks. During anti-PD-1 treatment, some patients continued daily vismodegib 150 mg. On average, peripheral blood gave about 120,000 TCR templates and 33,000 or so unique clonotypes.

Repertoires were generated with immunoSEQ multiplex PCR, while TCRdb's copy carries only in-frame clones and drops some. Counted here are around 46,000 clones, more than 75% occurring once; the ten biggest clones make up roughly a sixth. General study points: About 41% of tumor TCR clonotypes were also found in blood.

CDR3 length equals 13 residues. V was trimmed by 2 bases and J by 8 bases, leaving 13 bases between them. Germline CDR1 is GTSNPN and CDR2 is SVGIG (reference sequence). The V and J genes are TRBV30 and TRBJ1-3; D is ambiguous. Sequences were derived from PBMCs, sampled before anti-PD-1 treatment. The sequence derives from a human donor with basal cell carcinoma. This CDR3 is CAWSTTRADTIYF. The CDR3 DNA is TGTGCCTGGAGTACCACTAGGGCGGACACCATATATTTT.